These 30 T cell receptor beta chains came from one sample sequenced in a study of blood T cells in healthy people across ages. Alongside a J-beta primer mix, a sample-barcoded 5' primer served in a second PCR lasting roughly 6 to 11 cycles. From the 5' RACE reads, TCRdb called clonotypes with MiXCR, one entry per CDR3 protein. This table has about 1.6 million distinct CDR3 sequences, 34% appearing once. The sample was blood. The receptors shown here come from a woman aged 25 to 39 in good health.

The chain is built from TRBV2 and TRBJ2-3; no clear D gene. The CDR3 spans 13 residues. Germline lookup yields CDR1 SNHLY and CDR2 FYNNEI. Trimming removed 2 bases at V and 2 bases at J, with 5 bases between. The CDR3 DNA reads as TGTGCCAGCAGTGAATGGCCCACAGATACGCAGTATTTT. Its translation is CASSEWPTDTQYF.

The rearrangement joins TRBV2 to TRBJ1-4; no firm D call. CDR1 is SNHLY and CDR2 is FYNNEI in the germline V gene. This CDR3 region has 14 residues. Trimming left V 7 bases short and J 5 bases short, with 14 bases between. CDR3 sequence reads: CASIPQEGNEKLFF. As DNA, the CDR3 is TGTGCCAGCATCCCCCAGGAAGGGAATGAAAAACTGTTTTTT.

In its sample, this clonotype was seen once. This may be a read error: a much more frequent sequence differs by one nucleotide. The chain links TRBV29-1 to TRBJ2-7; possible D gene TRBD1, 6 bases. The germline V gene encodes CDR1 SQVTM and CDR2 ANQGSEA. The CDR3 has 14 amino acids. Trimming took off 7 bases at V and 5 bases at J, with 21 bases between the two ends. The CDR3 DNA reads as TGCAGCGCTGGACAAGGGGGACGGGGCCACGAGCAGTACTTC. It codes for CSAGQGGRGHEQYF.

The genes are TRBV20-1 and TRBJ2-7; 12 positions agree with TRBD1. CDR3 size: 15 residues. Trimming cost V 6 bases and J 4 bases; bases outside gene matches: 10. Germline CDR1 and CDR2: DFQATT and SNEGSKA (reference sequence). CDR3 DNA sequence: TGCAGTGCCCATTCCCGGGACAGGGGGCAGTACGAGCAGTACTTC. Translation gives CSAHSRDRGQYEQYF.

The J gene is TRBJ1-1, the V gene TRBV5-1, with a possible D match to TRBD1 (5 bases). V was shortened by 3 bases and J by 11 bases, with 14 bases between the two germline ends. The CDR3 extends over 12 amino acids. Germline CDR1 SGHRS, CDR2 YFSETQ. The CDR3 region has the DNA TGCGCCAGCAGCTCCTCGGGGGATTTGGCTTTCTTT. Translated: CASSSSGDLAFF.

The V gene is TRBV7-9, the J gene TRBJ2-7, with 8 bases identical to TRBD1. The CDR3 spans 16 residues. CDR1 is SEHNR, CDR2 FQNEAQ, per germline (reference sequence). Unmatched junction bases numbered 11, after V lost 0 bases and J lost 7 bases. Here the CDR3 reads CASSLAKGQDPLEQYF. CDR3 coding DNA: TGTGCCAGCAGCTTAGCAAAGGGACAGGACCCCTTGGAGCAGTACTTC. Drawing the rest from reference TRBV7-9 and TRBJ2-7, the complete variable domain is DTGVSQNPRHKITKRGQNVTFRCDPISEHNRLYWYRQTLGQGPEFLTYFQNEAQLEKSRLLSDRFSAERPKGSFSTLEIQRTEQGDSAMYLCASSLAKGQDPLEQYFGPGTRLTVT.

The V and J genes are TRBV12-3 or TRBV12-4 and TRBJ1-5, with D unclear. The V end lost 4 bases, the J end lost 2 bases, and 15 bases lay between the germline ends. This CDR3 has 16 residues. CDR3 bases: TGTGCCAGCAGTTCCCGTGGGGAGTGGGGCAATCAGCCCCAGCATTTT. Translated: CASSSRGEWGNQPQHF.

This chain joins TRBV7-9 and TRBJ1-2; maybe TRBD1 (6 bases). The CDR3 is 15 residues long. Germline V gives CDR1 SEHNR, CDR2 FQNEAQ (reference sequence). Trimming pared 4 bases from V and 4 bases from J, leaving 16 bases between. This CDR3 is CASSSSQGISYGYTF. The CDR3 DNA sequence: TGTGCCAGCAGCTCTAGTCAGGGGATTAGCTATGGCTACACCTTC.

CDR3 nucleotides: TGCAGTGCTCCAGGCCATAGCTCCTACGAGCAGTACTTC. It translates to CSAPGHSSYEQYF. The V gene is TRBV20-1, the J gene TRBJ2-7; D unclear. Germline V CDR1 and CDR2: DFQATT, SNEGSKA (reference sequence). V was pared by 5 bases and J by 0 bases, with 11 bases between. The CDR3 length is 13 residues.

The J gene is TRBJ2-1, the V gene TRBV27; 7 bases agree with TRBD2. V lost 2 bases to trimming and J lost 5 bases; unmatched junction nucleotides: 6. The CDR3 runs 15 residues. Germline V CDR1 and CDR2: MNHEY, SMNVEV (reference sequence). CDR3 coding DNA: TGTGCCAGCAGTTTACGACCTAGCGGAAACAATGAGCAGTTCTTC. Translation: CASSLRPSGNNEQFF.

This clonotype was observed a few times. This chain uses TRBV10-3 with TRBJ2-7; 7 positions match TRBD1. V dropped 8 bases and J dropped 1; count of bases not matched to a gene: 11. Germline V gene lookup returns CDR1 ENHRY and CDR2 SYGVKD. The length of the CDR3 is 15 residues. The CDR3 is CAIRSRGTASYEQYF. CDR3 DNA sequence: TGTGCCATCCGCTCACGAGGGACAGCTTCCTACGAGCAGTACTTC.

As for this clonotype: One base away lies a much larger clone, so this may be a sequencing read error. The V and J genes are TRBV29-1 and TRBJ2-1; either TRBD1 or TRBD2 may fit D (7 bases each). The germline CDR1 and CDR2 sequences are SQVTM and ANQGSEA. CDR3 length: 13 amino acids. CDR3 in amino acids: CSGGGQLDNERFF. As DNA, the CDR3 is TGCAGCGGGGGGGGACAGCTTGACAATGAGCGGTTCTTC.

The chain uses TRBV10-3 and TRBJ1-1; no definite D call. V dropped 7 bases and J dropped 1 base, with 13 bases sitting between them. CDR3 length: 14 amino acids. Germline-derived CDR1 and CDR2 are ENHRY and SYGVKD. CDR3 in amino acids: CAIKLDGENTEAFF. DNA of the CDR3: TGTGCCATCAAATTGGACGGGGAGAACACTGAAGCTTTCTTT.

The genes are TRBV5-6 and TRBJ2-1; D perhaps matches TRBD2 (5 bases). V gave up 4 bases and J gave up 7 bases, with 18 bases separating them. The germline V gene encodes CDR1 SGHDT and CDR2 YYEEEE. The CDR3 has 15 amino acids. In DNA, the CDR3 is TGTGCCAGCAGCGCGGGCATCTCTTTAAGAAATGAGCAGTTCTTC. Its translation: CASSAGISLRNEQFF.

The V gene is TRBV10-1, the J gene TRBJ2-1; 9 bases fit TRBD2. The CDR3 is made up of 15 amino acids. With 10 bases clipped from V and 3 bases from J, the junction kept 10 bases outside the gene matches. The germline V gene encodes CDR1 WNHNN and CDR2 SYGVQD (reference sequence). CDR3 DNA: TGCGCCACTTCCAAACGCGGGGGGGGCTACAATGAGCAGTTCTTC. Its translation is CATSKRGGGYNEQFF.

The genes are TRBV20-1 and TRBJ1-2, with D perhaps TRBD1 (5 bases). V dropped 3 bases and J dropped 3 bases, with 11 bases sitting between them. Germline CDR1 DFQATT, CDR2 SNEGSKA (reference sequence). CDR3 size: 13 residues. The CDR3 sequence: CSARGTAHYGYTF. CDR3 sequence (DNA): TGCAGTGCTAGGGGGACTGCCCACTATGGCTACACCTTC.

This clonotype has more than one count but fewer than ten. This sequence joins TRBV29-1 and TRBJ2-4; D is possibly TRBD1 (6 bases). Between the trimmed V and J ends, which lost 2 bases and 1 base, there was a span of 18 bases. The CDR3 spans 17 residues. The germline V gene encodes CDR1 SQVTM and CDR2 ANQGSEA. CDR3 loop: CSVEYGLRGTAKNIQYF. CDR3 coding DNA: TGCAGCGTTGAATACGGGCTGAGGGGGACGGCCAAAAACATTCAGTACTTC. Complete variable domain (other parts from reference TRBV29-1 and TRBJ2-4): SAVISQKPSRDICQRGTSLTIQCQVDSQVTMMFWYRQQPGQSLTLIATANQGSEATYESGFVIDKFPISRPNLTFSTLTVSNMSPEDSSIYLCSVEYGLRGTAKNIQYFGAGTRLSVL.

This clonotype was seen a handful of times. The genes are TRBV6-5 and TRBJ2-5, with D uncertain. Germline loops: CDR1 MNHEY, CDR2 SVGAGI. The CDR3 spans 14 residues. With 0 bases removed from V and 2 bases from J, the gap between germline ends came to 7 bases. CDR3 in DNA: TGTGCCAGCAGTTACTCGATGGGTCAAGAGACCCAGTACTTC. Amino acid sequence: CASSYSMGQETQYF.

The V and J genes are TRBV28 and TRBJ1-6, with D possibly matching TRBD1 (5 bases). Trimming stripped 10 bases from V and 7 bases from J, with 14 bases between. Looked up from germline, CDR1 is MDHEN and CDR2 is SYDVKM. The length of the CDR3 is 13 residues. In DNA form, the CDR3 reads TGTGCCACCAAGGGGATAGGCAATTCACCCCTCCACTTT. Translated, it gives CATKGIGNSPLHF.

This clonotype was seen only a few times. The rearrangement links TRBV10-3 to TRBJ1-6; D gene ambiguous. V lost 2 bases and J lost 4, with 12 bases in between. The germline V gene encodes CDR1 ENHRY and CDR2 SYGVKD. The CDR3 loop spans 16 amino acids. CDR3 loop: CAISEAAGTYNSPLHF. Written as DNA, the CDR3 is TGTGCCATCAGTGAGGCCGCGGGAACTTATAATTCACCCCTCCACTTT.

The chain recombines TRBV6-1 with TRBJ2-1; TRBD1 agrees at 10 bases. J gave up 8 bases and V 5 bases, and 6 bases lay outside the gene matches. The CDR3 contains 14 residues. Germline-derived CDR1 and CDR2 are MNHNS and SASEGT. DNA of the CDR3: TGTGCCAGCAGTCGAACGACAGGGGGCGATGAGCAGTTCTTC. This translates into CASSRTTGGDEQFF.

The chain employs TRBV10-3 and TRBJ1-4; D remains ambiguous. The CDR3 totals 12 residues. Trimming cost V 9 bases and J 8 bases, with 13 bases left between them. Germline CDR1 reads ENHRY; CDR2 reads SYGVKD. The CDR3 is CAMIISREKLFF. The CDR3 DNA reads TGTGCCATGATCATCTCCCGGGAAAAACTGTTTTTT.

This clonotype was recorded only once. The germline gene is not matched at one end of the junction; a read error may be the cause. This rearrangement joins TRBV27 to TRBJ2-1; D is perhaps TRBD1 or TRBD2 (5 bases each). From germline, CDR1 is MNHEY and CDR2 SMNVEV (reference sequence). The CDR3 totals 15 residues. CDR3 sequence: CASSLGTRLYNEQCF. The CDR3 region has the DNA TGTGCCAGCAGTTTAGGGACGAGACTTTACAATGAGCAGTGCTTC.

This clonotype showed up just a few times. The J gene is TRBJ1-1, the V gene TRBV5-1; D not resolved. Germline-derived CDR1 and CDR2 are SGHRS and YFSETQ. Deletions cut 0 bases from V and 4 bases from J, with 16 bases between. This CDR3 region has 16 residues. For the CDR3, the DNA is TGCGCCAGCAGCTTGGAAGTGAGCGGAAAGGGCACTGAAGCTTTCTTT. This translates into CASSLEVSGKGTEAFF. Full variable domain (rest looked up from reference TRBV5-1 and TRBJ1-1): KAGVTQTPRYLIKTRGQQVTLSCSPISGHRSVSWYQQTPGQGLQFLFEYFSETQRNKGNFPGRFSGRQFSNSRSEMNVSTLELGDSALYLCASSLEVSGKGTEAFFGQGTRLTVV.

V usage is TRBV29-1 and J usage is TRBJ2-1; tentative D call: TRBD2 (7 bases). CDR1 SQVTM and CDR2 ANQGSEA come from the germline V gene. Trimming took off 7 bases at V and 3 bases at J, with 19 bases between the two ends. This CDR3 contains 15 residues. For the CDR3, the DNA is TGCAGCGCAGGGGCACGGGACTACGTCTACAATGAGCAGTTCTTC. Translating gives CSAGARDYVYNEQFF.

The CDR3 DNA reads TGTGCCTGGAACGACGGATCCTACGAGCAGTACTTC. It encodes CAWNDGSYEQYF. The gene calls are TRBV30 and TRBJ2-7, with D uncertain. Looked up from germline, CDR1 is GTSNPN and CDR2 is SVGIG (reference sequence). The CDR3 covers 12 residues. Trimming took 4 bases from V and 1 from J, leaving 8 bases between them.

The V call is TRBV29-1, the J call TRBJ1-5; D is possibly TRBD1 (5 bases). Per germline, CDR1 SQVTM and CDR2 ANQGSEA. Trimming removed 7 bases at V and 0 bases at J, with 10 bases between. CDR3 size: 13 residues. The CDR3 DNA follows: TGCAGCGCGGGGGAGAATAGCAATCAGCCCCAGCATTTT. Amino acid sequence: CSAGENSNQPQHF.

This clonotype was seen at least ten times. V and J are TRBV5-1 and TRBJ2-7; D is uncertain. Trimming removed 0 bases from V and 1 base from J, with 11 bases in between. CDR1 is SGHRS and CDR2 is YFSETQ in the germline V gene. The CDR3 covers 15 residues. CDR3 DNA sequence: TGCGCCAGCAGCTTGGGTTCAGAAAGATCCTACGAGCAGTACTTC. Protein product: CASSLGSERSYEQYF.

This clonotype came up a few times. The rearrangement links TRBV28 to TRBJ2-5; D remains unclear. The germline gives CDR1 MDHEN, CDR2 SYDVKM. V lost 3 bases and J lost 0, with 11 bases in between. The CDR3 has 15 amino acids. CDR3 region: CASSFTWRYQETQYF. The CDR3 DNA reads as TGTGCCAGCAGTTTTACGTGGCGGTACCAAGAGACCCAGTACTTC.

J is TRBJ2-3 and V is TRBV27; D is undetermined. This CDR3 is 16 amino acids long. Germline loops: CDR1 MNHEY, CDR2 SMNVEV (reference sequence). Trimming cost V 2 bases and J 0 bases, with 12 bases left between them. The CDR3 DNA sequence: TGTGCCAGCAGTTTAGGGTGGCCACCTAGCACAGATACGCAGTATTTT. It codes for CASSLGWPPSTDTQYF.